The rows below give T cell receptor beta chains drawn from one sample of a study of shared clonotypes between healthy human individuals. Sequencing used immunoSEQ multiplex PCR; TCRdb keeps in-frame clones, though not all of them. The sample has roughly 1 million clones; 65% to 75% are singletons. The sample consisted of memory CD4+ T cells sorted from blood. These receptors came from a man between 18 and 29 years old in good health. Both conserved end residues are part of each CDR3. D genes are given only for firm matches. Size is stated for part of the rows, as once, few or many counts, or as a class when the clone is expanded.

size: -
D: -
V: TRBV6-6
J: TRBJ1-3
CDR3: CASSFKERSGNTIYF
DNA: TGTGCCAGCAGTTTTAAGGAAAGGTCTGGAAACACCATATATTTT

size: -
D: -
V: TRBV6-6
J: TRBJ2-7
CDR3: CASGGGLPREQYF
DNA: TGTGCCTCCGGCGGGGGCCTCCCCCGCGAGCAGTACTTC

size: -
D: TRBD1
V: TRBV28
J: TRBJ2-7
CDR3: CASSPTGQGAREQYF
DNA: TGTGCCAGCAGTCCAACGGGACAGGGGGCGCGCGAGCAGTACTTC

size: -
D: TRBD1
V: TRBV7-2
J: TRBJ2-7
CDR3: CASSPHGTGLYEQYF
DNA: TGTGCCAGCAGCCCTCACGGGACAGGGCTCTACGAGCAGTACTTC

size: -
D: -
V: TRBV19
J: TRBJ2-2
CDR3: CASRQGSHTGELFF
DNA: TGTGCCAGCAGGCAGGGATCCCACACCGGGGAGCTGTTTTTT

size: -
D: TRBD2
V: TRBV25-1
J: TRBJ2-1
CDR3: CASGGLAGVNEQFF
DNA: TGTGCCAGTGGGGGACTAGCGGGAGTGAATGAGCAGTTCTTC

size: once
D: -
V: TRBV6-6
J: TRBJ1-6
CDR3: CASGPDSFYNSPLHF
DNA: TGTGCCAGCGGCCCGGACAGTTTCTATAATTCACCCCTCCACTTT

size: few
D: -
V: TRBV5-5
J: TRBJ2-3
CDR3: CASSRYAGTSEDTQYF
DNA: TGTGCCAGCAGCCGATATGCCGGGACATCTGAAGATACGCAGTATTTT

size: -
D: TRBD2
V: TRBV7-2
J: TRBJ2-4
CDR3: CASSLFRAGGHNIQYF
DNA: TGTGCCAGCAGCCTCTTTCGAGCGGGGGGACACAACATTCAGTACTTC

size: -
D: TRBD1
V: TRBV9
J: TRBJ2-7
CDR3: CASSVGDRDLGEQYF
DNA: TGTGCCAGCAGCGTAGGGGACAGGGACTTAGGCGAGCAGTACTTC

size: -
D: -
V: TRBV14
J: TRBJ2-1
CDR3: CASSQGGISYNEQFF
DNA: TGTGCCAGCAGCCAAGGCGGTATCTCCTACAATGAGCAGTTCTTC

size: -
D: -
V: TRBV14
J: TRBJ1-2
CDR3: CASSPTASYGYTF
DNA: TGTGCCAGCAGCCCGACTGCCTCCTATGGCTACACCTTC

size: -
D: TRBD1
V: TRBV19
J: TRBJ2-2
CDR3: CASGGQAATNTGELFF
DNA: TGTGCCTCTGGGGGACAGGCCGCTACGAACACCGGGGAGCTGTTTTTT

size: -
D: -
V: TRBV19
J: TRBJ2-2
CDR3: CASSIEKGYTGELFF
DNA: TGTGCCAGTAGTATAGAGAAGGGGTACACCGGGGAGCTGTTTTTT

size: -
D: TRBD2
V: TRBV6-1
J: TRBJ2-7
CDR3: CASRNTGTSGVEQYF
DNA: TGTGCCAGCAGGAACACCGGGACTAGCGGAGTCGAGCAGTACTTC